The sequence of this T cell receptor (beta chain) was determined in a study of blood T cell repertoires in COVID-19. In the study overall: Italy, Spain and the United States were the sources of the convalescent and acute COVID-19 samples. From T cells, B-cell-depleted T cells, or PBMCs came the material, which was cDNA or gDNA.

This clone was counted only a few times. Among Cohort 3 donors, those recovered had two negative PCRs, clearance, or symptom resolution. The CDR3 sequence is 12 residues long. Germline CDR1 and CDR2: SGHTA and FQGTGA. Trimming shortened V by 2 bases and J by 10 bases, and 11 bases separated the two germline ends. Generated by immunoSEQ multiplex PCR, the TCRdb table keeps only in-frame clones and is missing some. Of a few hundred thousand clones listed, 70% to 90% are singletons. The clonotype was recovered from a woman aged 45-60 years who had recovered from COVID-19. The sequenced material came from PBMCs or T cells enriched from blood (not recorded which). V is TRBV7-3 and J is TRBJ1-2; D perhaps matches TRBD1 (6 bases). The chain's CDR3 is CASSLEGVNYTF. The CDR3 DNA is TGTGCCAGCAGCTTAGAGGGGGTGAACTACACCTTC.